Listed below are T cell receptor beta chains from one sample, sequenced in a study of patients and donors after allogeneic stem cell transplantation. TCRdb ran MiXCR on the RT-PCR reads and lists one entry per CDR3 protein. The data show roughly 880,000 distinct CDR3 sequences, with approximately 19% seen just once and around 6% held by the top ten. The specimen was blood, either unsorted or a sorted T cell fraction (not recorded which). These receptors originate from a human donor who was either an allogeneic HSCT recipient or a stem cell or donor lymphocyte infusion donor (not recorded which). It is not recorded whose cells these are; they may come from a transplant donor. CDR3s include the opening cysteine and the closing phenylalanine or tryptophan. Fields, in order: clone size, D gene, J gene, V gene, CDR3 DNA, CDR3 protein. D genes are given only for firm matches. The size of a clone is reported for some rows only, either as once, few or many, or as a class for expanded clones.

>few|TRBD1|TRBJ1-5|TRBV24-1
TGTGCCACCAGTGTGGGACAGTATCAGCCCCAGCATTTT
CATSVGQYQPQHF
>few|NA|TRBJ2-1|TRBV10-3
TGTGCCATCAGTGGGGACTCCTACAATGAGCAGTTCTTC
CAISGDSYNEQFF
>few|NA|TRBJ2-7|TRBV9
TGTGCCAGCAGCGTAACACCGGGACAAACCTACGAGCAGTACTTC
CASSVTPGQTYEQYF
>many|NA|TRBJ2-3|TRBV12-3/TRBV12-4
TGTGCCAGCCCGCCCTCTAGACTAGTAATAGATACGCAGTATTTT
CASPPSRLVIDTQYF
>NA|TRBD1|TRBJ1-2|TRBV9
TGTGCCAGCAGCGTAGGCGGGGACAGTAACTATGGCTACACCTTC
CASSVGGDSNYGYTF
>NA|TRBD2|TRBJ2-3|TRBV5-1
TGCGCCAGCAGCGTCAGCGGGGCCCCCACAGATACGCAGTATTTT
CASSVSGAPTDTQYF
>NA|TRBD1|TRBJ1-1|TRBV20-1
TGCAGTGCTAGAGTCCCAGGGGGCGGTAGCACTGAAGCTTTCTTT
CSARVPGGGSTEAFF
>NA|NA|TRBJ2-3|TRBV3-1
TGTGCCAGCAGGGGACCGGTGGTGGCCGGCACAGATACGCAGTATTTT
CASRGPVVAGTDTQYF
>NA|NA|TRBJ1-4|TRBV7-8
TGTGCCAGCAGCTCACACCTAACTAACAGTGACCGGGAGGGAAAACTGTTTTTT
CASSSHLTNSDREGKLFF
>NA|NA|TRBJ1-6|TRBV7-8
TGTGCCAGCAGCTTAGTAGGGGACTATAATTCACCCCTCCACTTT
CASSLVGDYNSPLHF
>NA|NA|TRBJ1-1|TRBV7-2
TGTGCCAGCAGCCCTACACATAACACTGAAGCTTTCTTT
CASSPTHNTEAFF
>few|TRBD2|TRBJ2-1|TRBV4-2
TGTGCCAGCAGCGAGAGGACTAGCATATCCGATGAGCAGTTCTTC
CASSERTSISDEQFF
>NA|TRBD1|TRBJ1-2|TRBV2
TGTGCCAGCAGAAGACAGGGTTTTAAATTGGGCTATGGCTACACCTTC
CASRRQGFKLGYGYTF
>few|NA|TRBJ1-4|TRBV5-1
TGCGCCAGCAGCTTGGCCCTTCCTAATGAAAAACTGTTTTTT
CASSLALPNEKLFF
>NA|TRBD1|TRBJ2-2|TRBV9
TGTGCCAGCAGCGGAGACACGGGACAGCGAGCGGTCACCGGGGAGCTGTTTTTT
CASSGDTGQRAVTGELFF
>few|NA|TRBJ2-3|TRBV29-1
TGCAGCGTGAGACAGGACACAGATACGCAGTATTTT
CSVRQDTDTQYF
>few|TRBD1|TRBJ1-1|TRBV12-3/TRBV12-4
TGTGCCAGCAGAGGGGACAGGGGGCGAGCTTTCTTT
CASRGDRGRAFF
>NA|TRBD1|TRBJ2-7|TRBV27
TGTGCCAGCAGTTTAACACCTGAAGTTACAGGGGTCTACGAGCAGTACTTC
CASSLTPEVTGVYEQYF
>NA|TRBD1|TRBJ2-7|TRBV6-1
TGTGCCAGCAGCCAGGACAGGGCTTCCTACGAGCAGTACTTC
CASSQDRASYEQYF
>NA|TRBD1|TRBJ2-6|TRBV2
TGTGCCAGCAGTTCGACAGGGGGTAGAGGGGCCAACGTCCTGACTTTC
CASSSTGGRGANVLTF
>NA|TRBD2|TRBJ2-1|TRBV5-1
TGCTCCAGCAGCTTGCGAGGACTAGCGGAATACAATGAGCAGTTCTTC
CSSSLRGLAEYNEQFF
>few|NA|TRBJ1-1|TRBV6-2/TRBV6-3
TGTGCCAGCAGGTTCGAGGGAGACACTGAAGCTTTCTTT
CASRFEGDTEAFF
>few|NA|TRBJ1-6|TRBV6-2/TRBV6-3
TGTGCCAGCAGCCCCGAAGGGTTCGAGAATTCACCCCTCCACTTT
CASSPEGFENSPLHF
>few|NA|TRBJ1-1|TRBV12-3/TRBV12-4
TGTGCCAGCAGTTTAGAGGTAGGGATCACTGAAGCTTTCTTT
CASSLEVGITEAFF
>NA|NA|TRBJ2-7|TRBV7-8
TGTGCCAGCAGCGGGGGACGAACCTACGAGCAGTACTTC
CASSGGRTYEQYF
>few|NA|TRBJ2-7|TRBV15
TGTGCCACCAGCAGGCTCCGAAGTCTGGAGCAGTACTTC
CATSRLRSLEQYF
>few|NA|TRBJ2-7|TRBV10-3
TGTGCCATCAGTGAGGGGGGCCCAGAGTCCTACGAGCAGTACTTC
CAISEGGPESYEQYF
>NA|NA|TRBJ1-4|TRBV5-1
TGCGCCAGCAGCCTTGGACGGGGCACTAATGAAAAACTGTTTTTT
CASSLGRGTNEKLFF
>many|NA|TRBJ1-6|TRBV12-3/TRBV12-4
TGTGCCAGCAGTATCACGCTCAATTCACCCCTCCACTTT
CASSITLNSPLHF
>few|NA|TRBJ2-7|TRBV10-3
TGTGCCATCAGTGAGCCTGGGGATAGGTGGGAACCCTACGAGCAGTACTTC
CAISEPGDRWEPYEQYF
>NA|TRBD1|TRBJ2-1|TRBV4-1
TGCGCCAGCAGCGTGGGACAGGGCCGATCCTACAATGAGCAGTTCTTC
CASSVGQGRSYNEQFF
>NA|NA|TRBJ2-5|TRBV5-5
TGTGCCACCTCGAGTCCCGGGACGGGAGCCAGGACCCAGTACTTC
CATSSPGTGARTQYF
>NA|TRBD2|TRBJ2-1|TRBV4-2
TGTGCCAGCAGCCAAGGAGAGGGAGGGCCCTACAATGAGCAGTTCTTC
CASSQGEGGPYNEQFF
>NA|NA|TRBJ2-1|TRBV15
TGTGCCACCAGCAGAGATCGACACAATGAGCAGTTCTTC
CATSRDRHNEQFF
>NA|NA|TRBJ2-4|TRBV20-1
TGCAGTGCTGGTACAGTAATACTAGCCAAAAACATTCAGTACTTC
CSAGTVILAKNIQYF
>few|NA|TRBJ1-1|TRBV15
TGTGCCACCAGCACCGGGATCCAAGCTTTCTTT
CATSTGIQAFF
>NA|NA|TRBJ1-1|TRBV6-1
TGTGCCTCAAGGGGGGGGCCGGCTGAAGCTTTCTTT
CASRGGPAEAFF
>NA|TRBD1|TRBJ2-1|TRBV12-3/TRBV12-4
TGTGCCAGCAGGCCGACAACAGGGGGCTGGAGTGAGCAGTTCTTC
CASRPTTGGWSEQFF
>NA|NA|TRBJ1-1|TRBV18
TGTGCCAGCTCACCACAGAGGACAAAGAACACTGAAGCTTTCTTT
CASSPQRTKNTEAFF
>many|TRBD2|TRBJ2-7|TRBV18
TGTGCCAGCTCGTCGGGAGGGGGATACGAGCAGTACTTC
CASSSGGGYEQYF
>NA|NA|TRBJ2-1|TRBV4-1
TGCGCCAGCAGCCGTATCACCGATGAGCAGTTCTTC
CASSRITDEQFF
>NA|TRBD2|TRBJ2-3|TRBV12-3/TRBV12-4
TGTGCCAGCAGTCCGAGGCTTGGGGGAGGGTACCCAGATACGCAGTATTTT
CASSPRLGGGYPDTQYF
>many|TRBD2|TRBJ2-1|TRBV5-1
TGCGCCAGCAGCTTTGGCGGGGGGCTTACCTACAATGAGCAGTTCTTC
CASSFGGGLTYNEQFF
>NA|NA|TRBJ1-5|TRBV6-4
TGTGCCAGCAGTCCCAAGAAACACGCCAACTTTAGCAATCAGCCCCAGCATTTT
CASSPKKHANFSNQPQHF
>NA|NA|TRBJ2-2|TRBV7-8
TGTGCCAGCACCAATTCCGGGACTTACACCGGGGAGCTGTTTTTT
CASTNSGTYTGELFF
>few|NA|TRBJ1-2|TRBV4-1
TGCGCCAGCAGCCAAGAAGCAAGGAGCACCTTC
CASSQEARSTF
>few|TRBD2|TRBJ2-1|TRBV24-1
TGTGCCACCAGTGGGGGCCTAGCGGGGGTCGGAAATGAGCAGTTCTTC
CATSGGLAGVGNEQFF
>NA|NA|TRBJ2-2|TRBV19
TGTGCCAGTAGTACCGGTGTCACCGGGGAGCTGTTTTTT
CASSTGVTGELFF